These 9 T cell receptor beta chains originate from one sample sequenced in a study of T cell repertoires in aging, cancer and after chemotherapy. Rearranged V-D-J TRB sequences were amplified with a mixed TRB-A/B primer pool. MiXCR was run by TCRdb on the multiplex PCR reads, yielding one entry per CDR3 protein. The sample consists of about 11,000 distinct CDR3 sequences, 25% to 35% of them appearing once. Amplification of TCR beta used genomic DNA extracted from peripheral blood. What was sequenced was blood. Receptors originate from a human donor in good health.

The V call is TRBV19, the J call TRBJ1-1; D unresolved. V shed 4 bases and J shed 2 bases, with 8 bases lying between them. Per germline, CDR1 LNHDA and CDR2 SQIVND (reference sequence). There are 13 residues in the CDR3. Here the CDR3 reads CASSTGLNTEAFF. CDR3 DNA: TGTGCCAGTAGTACGGGCCTAAACACTGAAGCTTTCTTT.

This clonotype has just a few counts. The chain links TRBV24-1 to TRBJ1-2; a weak D match, TRBD1 (5 bases). CDR1 KGHDR and CDR2 SFDVKD come from the germline V gene. With 4 bases removed from V and 10 bases from J, the gap between germline ends came to 12 bases. CDR3 size: 12 residues. CDR3 loop: CATSDPWGTYTF. For the CDR3, the DNA is TGTGCCACCAGTGACCCCTGGGGGACCTACACCTTC.

This clonotype was counted only a few times. The V and J genes are TRBV7-2 and TRBJ2-5; 10 bases are shared with TRBD2. There are 15 residues in the CDR3. Germline V gene sequence: CDR1 SGHTA, CDR2 FQGNSA. V shed 1 base and J 5 bases; nucleotides not matched to a gene: 4. CDR3 coding DNA: TGTGCCAGCAGCTTAGGAACTAGCGGGATGGAGACCCAGTACTTC. Amino acid sequence: CASSLGTSGMETQYF.

The chain recombines TRBV5-6 with TRBJ2-3; TRBD1 is a possible D gene (5 bases). The germline V gene has CDR1 SGHDT and CDR2 YYEEEE. The CDR3 loop spans 14 amino acids. V lost 4 bases, J lost 7 bases, and 16 bases lay in between. CDR3 nucleotide sequence: TGTGCCAGCAGCGTAGACAGATTTGCGAATACGCAGTATTTT. Protein: CASSVDRFANTQYF.

This clonotype showed up just a few times. This chain links TRBV20-1 with TRBJ1-4, with 7 nucleotides matching TRBD1. Germline V gene data show CDR1 as DFQATT and CDR2 as SNEGSKA (reference sequence). V shed 0 bases and J 3 bases; nucleotides not matched to a gene: 7. This CDR3 has 16 amino acids. The CDR3 DNA reads TGCAGTGCTAGAGAGCTAGGCAGGGGGTCTAATGAAAAACTGTTTTTT. Translation: CSARELGRGSNEKLFF.

This chain connects TRBV7-2 to TRBJ2-5; 9 positions agree with TRBD2. The length of the CDR3 is 16 residues. V lost 2 bases and J lost 1; bases outside the gene matches: 5. Looked up from germline, CDR1 is SGHTA and CDR2 is FQGNSA. The CDR3 DNA sequence: TGTGCCAGCAGCTTAAACGGCGGGGGGGCCCAAGAGACCCAGTACTTC. Protein product: CASSLNGGGAQETQYF.

The chain is built from TRBV24-1 and TRBJ2-7, with D possibly being TRBD2 (6 bases). V was cut by 1 base and J by 4 bases, with 13 bases left in between. This CDR3 has 15 residues. Germline CDR1 KGHDR, CDR2 SFDVKD. The CDR3 spells CATSDLGPAGYEQYF. DNA for the CDR3: TGTGCCACCAGTGATTTAGGCCCGGCGGGGTACGAGCAGTACTTC.

This clonotype was seen a single time. The CDR3 coding sequence is TGCAGCGTTGAAGGGCGGCAGTCAGAGACCCAGTACTTC. Residues: CSVEGRQSETQYF. The rearrangement joins TRBV29-1 to TRBJ2-5; D gene unclear. The germline gives CDR1 SQVTM, CDR2 ANQGSEA. The ends were cut back, 1 base at V and 4 bases at J, with 10 bases in the middle. The CDR3 extends over 13 amino acids.

The chain links TRBV4-1 to TRBJ1-3; D gene unclear. V gave up 4 bases and J gave up 0 bases, with 16 bases separating them. The CDR3 runs to 17 residues. CDR1 is MGHRA, CDR2 YSYEKL, per germline. The CDR3 DNA sequence: TGCGCCAGCAGCCTCAACGGCATCACGAGCTCTGGAAACACCATATATTTT. Translation: CASSLNGITSSGNTIYF.